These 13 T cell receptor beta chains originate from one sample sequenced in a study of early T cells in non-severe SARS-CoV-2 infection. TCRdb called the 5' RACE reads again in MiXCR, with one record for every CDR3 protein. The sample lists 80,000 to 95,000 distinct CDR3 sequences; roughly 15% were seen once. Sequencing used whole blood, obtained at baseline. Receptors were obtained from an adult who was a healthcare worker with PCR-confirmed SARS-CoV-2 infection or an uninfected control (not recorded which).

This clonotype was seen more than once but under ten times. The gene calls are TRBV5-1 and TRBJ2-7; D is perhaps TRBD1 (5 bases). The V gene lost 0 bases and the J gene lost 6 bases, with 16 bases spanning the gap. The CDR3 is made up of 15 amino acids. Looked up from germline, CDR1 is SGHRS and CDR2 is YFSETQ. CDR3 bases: TGCGCCAGCAGCTTGGGGGCCCTACAGGTTGTCGAGCAGTACTTC. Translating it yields CASSLGALQVVEQYF.

DNA for the CDR3: TGCGCCAGCAGCCGGGATGAGGGTTCCCAGTCCTACGAGCAGTACTTC. It encodes CASSRDEGSQSYEQYF. The gene calls are TRBV4-1 and TRBJ2-7; possibly TRBD2 for D (5 bases). The germline gives CDR1 MGHRA, CDR2 YSYEKL. The CDR3 consists of 16 residues. Trimming cost V 4 bases and J 1 base, with 17 bases left between them.

The CDR3 reads CASSLGLLEQYF. CDR3 coding DNA: TGTGCCAGCAGTTTAGGGTTGTTAGAGCAGTACTTC. The chain links TRBV28 to TRBJ2-7, with D uncertain. The CDR3 extends over 12 amino acids. V lost 2 bases, J lost 7 bases, and 9 bases lay in between. Looked up from germline, CDR1 is MDHEN and CDR2 is SYDVKM.

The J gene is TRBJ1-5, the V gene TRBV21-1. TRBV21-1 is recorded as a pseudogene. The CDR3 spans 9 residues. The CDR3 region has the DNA TGTGCCAGCCCTAAGCCCCAGCATTTT. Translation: CASPKPQHF.

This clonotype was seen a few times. In DNA, the CDR3 is TGTGCCAGCATCCTGGGGGGCCTTCCCTACGAGCAGTACTTC. It codes for CASILGGLPYEQYF. The rearrangement joins TRBV6-1 to TRBJ2-7; D might be TRBD1 or TRBD2, each matching 6 bases. CDR1 and CDR2 (germline): MNHNS, SASEGT. The V and J ends lost 7 bases and 2 bases respectively, with 15 bases between them. The CDR3 loop spans 14 amino acids.

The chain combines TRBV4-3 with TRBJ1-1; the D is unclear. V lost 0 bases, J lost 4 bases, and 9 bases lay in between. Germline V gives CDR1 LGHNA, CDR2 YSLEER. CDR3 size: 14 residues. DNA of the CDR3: TGCGCCAGCAGCCAAGAGCCCGGGTCCACTGAAGCTTTCTTT. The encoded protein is CASSQEPGSTEAFF.

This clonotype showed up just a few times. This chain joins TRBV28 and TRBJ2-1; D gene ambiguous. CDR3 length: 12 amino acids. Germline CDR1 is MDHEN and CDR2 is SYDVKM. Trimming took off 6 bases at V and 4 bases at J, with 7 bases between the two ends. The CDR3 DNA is TGTGCCAGCAGCCCTTGGTACAATGAGCAGTTCTTC. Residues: CASSPWYNEQFF.

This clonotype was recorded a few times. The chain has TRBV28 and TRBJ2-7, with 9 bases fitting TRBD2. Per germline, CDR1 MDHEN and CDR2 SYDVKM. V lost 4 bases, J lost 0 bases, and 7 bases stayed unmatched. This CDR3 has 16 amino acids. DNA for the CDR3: TGTGCCAGCAGTTACAATAGCGGGAGAGTCTCCTACGAGCAGTACTTC. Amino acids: CASSYNSGRVSYEQYF.

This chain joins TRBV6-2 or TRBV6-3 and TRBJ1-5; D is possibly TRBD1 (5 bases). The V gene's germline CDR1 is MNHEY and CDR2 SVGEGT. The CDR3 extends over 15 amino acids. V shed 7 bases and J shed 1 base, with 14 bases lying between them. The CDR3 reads CASNPTGGSNQPQHF. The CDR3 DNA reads TGTGCCAGCAACCCCACCGGGGGGAGCAATCAGCCCCAGCATTTT.

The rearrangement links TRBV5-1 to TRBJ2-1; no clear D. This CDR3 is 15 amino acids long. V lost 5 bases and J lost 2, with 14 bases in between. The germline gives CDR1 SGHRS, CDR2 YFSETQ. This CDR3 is CASRSVVQAYNEQFF. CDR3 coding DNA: TGCGCCAGCAGAAGCGTGGTCCAAGCCTACAATGAGCAGTTCTTC. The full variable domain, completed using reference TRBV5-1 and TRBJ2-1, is KAGVTQTPRYLIKTRGQQVTLSCSPISGHRSVSWYQQTPGQGLQFLFEYFSETQRNKGNFPGRFSGRQFSNSRSEMNVSTLELGDSALYLCASRSVVQAYNEQFFGPGTRLTVL.

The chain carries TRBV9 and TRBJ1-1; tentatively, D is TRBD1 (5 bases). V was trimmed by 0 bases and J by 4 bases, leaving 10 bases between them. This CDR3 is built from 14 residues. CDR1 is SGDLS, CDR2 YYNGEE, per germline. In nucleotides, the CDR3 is TGTGCCAGCAGCGTAGGTGGGGCGGGCACTGAAGCTTTCTTT. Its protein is CASSVGGAGTEAFF.

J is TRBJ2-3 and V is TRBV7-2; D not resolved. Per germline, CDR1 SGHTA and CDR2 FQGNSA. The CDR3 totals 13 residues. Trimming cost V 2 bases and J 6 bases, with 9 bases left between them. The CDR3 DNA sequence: TGTGCCAGCAGCTTAAGAGACGCGGATACGCAGTATTTT. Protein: CASSLRDADTQYF.

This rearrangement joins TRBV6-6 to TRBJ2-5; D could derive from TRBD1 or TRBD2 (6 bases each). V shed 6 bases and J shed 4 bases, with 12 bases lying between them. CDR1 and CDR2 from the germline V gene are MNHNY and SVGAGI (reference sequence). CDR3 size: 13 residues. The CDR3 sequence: CASRRGGGETQYF. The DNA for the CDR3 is TGTGCCAGCAGGCGAGGGGGAGGAGAGACCCAGTACTTC.